This T cell receptor beta chain was captured by sequencing in a study of cytomegalovirus exposure and HLA in healthy donors. Both 60 Vbeta primers and 13 Jbeta primers went into the PCR. Sequencing was performed with immunoSEQ multiplex PCR; in TCRdb, only in-frame clones are kept and a portion is missing. The table records around 150,000 clones, around 80% of them present only once. The donors, nominally healthy at sampling, likely had unrecorded immune exposures. Details on this clone: Its antigen is unknown.

The V gene end was trimmed by 5 bases and the J gene end by 8 bases; junction bases not matched to a gene: 7. Germline V gene data show CDR1 as MNHEY and CDR2 as SMNVEV (reference sequence). The CDR3 is 14 residues long. Study-wide results and caveats: In a later analysis, parvovirus B19, influenza, CMV and Epstein-Barr virus appeared linked to several top co-occurrence clusters. Cytomegalovirus association was assigned to approximately 160 TCR beta chains. Later analysis identified 16,951 TCR beta sequences associated with HLA alleles, using a false discovery rate threshold of 0.05.

The sample consisted of PBMCs. The source of this sequence is a male donor in good health and CMV-seropositive. The rearrangement uses TRBV27 and TRBJ1-4; 8 nucleotides match TRBD1. The CDR3 region has the DNA TGTGCCAGCAGTCTGACAGGGGTAGTAGAAAAACTGTTTTTT. Amino acids: CASSLTGVVEKLFF.